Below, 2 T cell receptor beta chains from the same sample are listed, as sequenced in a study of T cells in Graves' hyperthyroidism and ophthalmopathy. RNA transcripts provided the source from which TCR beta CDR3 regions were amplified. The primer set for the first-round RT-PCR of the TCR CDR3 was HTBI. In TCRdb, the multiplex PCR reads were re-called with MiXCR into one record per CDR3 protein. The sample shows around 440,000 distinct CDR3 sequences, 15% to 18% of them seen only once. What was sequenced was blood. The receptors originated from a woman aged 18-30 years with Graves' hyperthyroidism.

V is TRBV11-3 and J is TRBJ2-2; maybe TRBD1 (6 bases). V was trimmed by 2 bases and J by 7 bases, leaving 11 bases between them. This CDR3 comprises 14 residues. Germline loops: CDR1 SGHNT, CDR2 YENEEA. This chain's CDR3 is CASSLTGPGGELFF. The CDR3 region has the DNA TGTGCCAGCAGCTTAACAGGGCCGGGCGGGGAGCTGTTTTTT.

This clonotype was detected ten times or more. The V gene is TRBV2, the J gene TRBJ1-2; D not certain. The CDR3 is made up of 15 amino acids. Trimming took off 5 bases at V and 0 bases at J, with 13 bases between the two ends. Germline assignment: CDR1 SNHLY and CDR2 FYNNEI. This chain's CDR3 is CASSRTESSNYGYTF. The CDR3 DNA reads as TGTGCCAGCAGTAGAACAGAATCCTCTAACTATGGCTACACCTTC.